Below are 22 T cell receptor beta chains sequenced from a single sample in a study of T cells in Graves' hyperthyroidism and ophthalmopathy. Amplification targeted TCR beta CDR3 regions from RNA transcripts. The HTBI primer set drove a first-round RT-PCR of the TCR CDR3. TCRdb fed the multiplex PCR reads into MiXCR, producing one record per CDR3 protein. The sample lists under 550,000 distinct CDR3 sequences, approximately 15% seen once, with 5.3% in the top ten. The specimen sequenced was blood. The receptors shown here come from a woman in her late teens or twenties with Graves' hyperthyroidism.

There are many counts of this clonotype. J is TRBJ2-3 and V is TRBV29-1; 8 nucleotides match TRBD2. The CDR3 is 14 amino acids. Germline V gene sequence: CDR1 SQVTM, CDR2 ANQGSEA. V trimming: 7 bases; J trimming: 0 bases; junction bases outside the gene matches: 6. The CDR3: CSAGTSGSTDTQYF. The CDR3 region has the DNA TGCAGCGCTGGAACTAGCGGAAGCACAGATACGCAGTATTTT.

The table lists this clonotype with a few counts. Germline and junction disagree at one end, which may indicate a read error. CDR3 nucleotides: TGTGTCAGCAGTTTAGTCGTGACTAGCGGGAGGGGATTTTTGGAGACCCAGTACTTC. This encodes CVSSLVVTSGRGFLETQYF. J is TRBJ2-5 and V is TRBV12-3 or TRBV12-4; the match to TRBD2 covers 14 bases. The CDR3 has 19 residues.

This chain uses TRBV14 with TRBJ2-1, with unresolved D. Germline CDR1 reads SGHDN; CDR2 reads FVKESK. Between the trimmed V and J ends, which lost 0 bases and 12 bases, there was a span of 15 bases. The CDR3 length is 14 residues. CDR3 nucleotides: TGTGCCAGCAGCCAAGATCGAAGTTTCAGGATGCAGTTCTTC. Residues: CASSQDRSFRMQFF.

This clonotype has at least ten counts. The CDR3 spells CASSLGPGFSYEQYF. The CDR3 DNA reads TGCGCCAGCAGCTTGGGGCCGGGATTCTCCTACGAGCAGTACTTC. This chain connects TRBV5-1 to TRBJ2-7; D might be TRBD2 (5 bases). Trimming shortened V by 0 bases and J by 0 bases, and 10 bases separated the two germline ends. Germline V gene lookup returns CDR1 SGHRS and CDR2 YFSETQ. This CDR3 region has 15 residues.

The chain joins TRBV11-2 to TRBJ1-4; D is unresolved. V was cut by 2 bases and J by 7 bases, with 11 bases left in between. The CDR3 spans 14 residues. Germline V CDR1 and CDR2: SGHAT, FQNNGV. The CDR3, as DNA: TGTGCCAGCAGCTTAAGTATTATGACTGAAAAACTGTTTTTT. It codes for CASSLSIMTEKLFF.

This clonotype showed up many times. V and J are TRBV25-1 and TRBJ2-7; D ambiguous. The V and J ends lost 1 base and 6 bases respectively, with 4 bases between them. Germline assignment: CDR1 MGHDK and CDR2 SYGVNS. The CDR3 sequence is 11 residues long. CDR3 region: CASSESFEQYF. The CDR3 coding sequence is TGTGCCAGCAGTGAATCGTTCGAGCAGTACTTC.

This clonotype has at least ten counts. The chain joins TRBV7-2 to TRBJ2-1; D may be TRBD2 (5 bases). Between the trimmed V and J ends, which lost 2 bases and 6 bases, there was a span of 11 bases. CDR3 length: 14 residues. The germline CDR1 and CDR2 sequences are SGHTA and FQGNSA. The CDR3, as DNA: TGTGCCAGCAGCTTATTTCGACTATTCAATGAGCAGTTCTTC. Translated: CASSLFRLFNEQFF.

This clonotype was picked up many times. The rearrangement uses TRBV20-1 and TRBJ2-7, with TRBD2 matching over 11 bases. Germline V gives CDR1 DFQATT, CDR2 SNEGSKA (reference sequence). This CDR3 is built from 18 residues. The trim removed 0 bases at V and 2 bases at J, leaving 12 bases unmatched. The CDR3 bases are TGCAGTGCTAGAGATCTACTAGCGGGAGAGGTAAATACCTACGAGCAGTACTTC. Encoded protein: CSARDLLAGEVNTYEQYF.

The sample holds many counts of this clonotype. The chain is built from TRBV27 and TRBJ2-1; a possible D gene is TRBD2 (5 bases). The CDR3 length is 14 residues. Looked up from germline, CDR1 is MNHEY and CDR2 is SMNVEV (reference sequence). V lost 3 bases, J lost 9 bases, and 15 bases lay in between. Written as DNA, the CDR3 is TGTGCCAGCAGTTTTCAGACGGGAAGGACTGAGCAGTTCTTC. Protein sequence: CASSFQTGRTEQFF.

The J gene is TRBJ2-3, the V gene TRBV28; D possibly corresponds to TRBD2 (6 bases). Germline CDR1 MDHEN, CDR2 SYDVKM. The germline V and J ends were trimmed by 2 bases and 4 bases, with 13 bases remaining between them. CDR3 size: 15 residues. The CDR3 is CASSLGVPGADTQYF. Written as DNA, the CDR3 is TGTGCCAGCAGTTTAGGCGTACCGGGGGCAGATACGCAGTATTTT.

The chain is built from TRBV2 and TRBJ1-2, with D perhaps matching TRBD1 (6 bases). V dropped 6 bases and J dropped 6 bases, with 23 bases sitting between them. CDR1 is SNHLY, CDR2 FYNNEI, per germline. This CDR3 spans 16 amino acids. CDR3 sequence (DNA): TGTGCCAGCAGCTTAGCCGGGACACGGGTGTTGGATGGCTACACCTTC. Translating gives CASSLAGTRVLDGYTF.

This sequence joins TRBV5-1 and TRBJ2-2; 9 nucleotides line up with TRBD1. The trim removed 0 bases at V and 11 bases at J, leaving 5 bases unmatched. The V gene's germline CDR1 is SGHRS and CDR2 YFSETQ. The CDR3 is 14 amino acids. CDR3 nucleotides: TGCGCCAGCAGCTTGGCCGTGGGACAGGGCGAGCTGTTTTTT. Amino acids: CASSLAVGQGELFF.

This clonotype was seen more than once but under ten times. This CDR3 reads CASSPLLDRAGQPQHF. The CDR3 bases are TGCGCCAGCAGCCCCCTCCTTGACAGGGCAGGGCAGCCCCAGCATTTT. The chain combines TRBV4-1 with TRBJ1-5, with TRBD1 matching over 7 bases. Trimming removed 4 bases from V and 7 bases from J; junction bases left unmatched: 13. CDR1 MGHRA and CDR2 YSYEKL come from the germline V gene. The CDR3 sequence is 16 residues long.

This clonotype was observed many times. The chain uses TRBV10-3 and TRBJ2-5; 8 bases align to TRBD1. The V and J ends lost 10 bases and 5 bases, in that order; junction bases with no gene match: 9. Germline CDR1 is ENHRY and CDR2 is SYGVKD. The length of the CDR3 is 13 residues. CDR3 nucleotides: TGTGCCAGTCTTCAGGGGGCAGGGGAGACCCAGTACTTC. This encodes CASLQGAGETQYF.

This clonotype was counted between two and nine times. The chain has TRBV19 and TRBJ2-7; 11 bases are a match to TRBD1. CDR3 length equals 16 residues. The V and J ends lost 5 bases and 2 bases, in that order; junction bases with no gene match: 8. The germline V gene has CDR1 LNHDA and CDR2 SQIVND (reference sequence). CDR3 coding DNA: TGTGCCAGTAGTCCCCTCGGGACAGGGGGGACCTACGAGCAGTACTTC. Amino acids: CASSPLGTGGTYEQYF.

This clonotype was counted a few times. A read error is possible here, since a much larger clone lies one base away. The rearrangement links TRBV12-3 or TRBV12-4 to TRBJ2-2; TRBD2 is a possible D gene (5 bases). Trimming removed 1 base at V and 2 bases at J, with 11 bases between. The CDR3 consists of 16 residues. The CDR3 loop reads CASSLVDGVNTGELFF. CDR3 bases: TGTGCCAGCAGTTTAGTGGACGGGGTCAACACCGGGGAGCTGTTTTTT.

The rearrangement links TRBV20-1 to TRBJ2-4; 10 bases line up with TRBD1. The CDR3 length is 18 residues. Germline loops: CDR1 DFQATT, CDR2 SNEGSKA (reference sequence). Unmatched junction bases numbered 22, after V lost 6 bases and J lost 8 bases. CDR3 nucleotides: TGCAGTGCCGAAGGGGACAGGGGCCCGGATCTCAGTATTTACATTCAGTACTTC. Translated, it gives CSAEGDRGPDLSIYIQYF.

Ten or more counts support this clonotype. As DNA, the CDR3 is TGCGCCAGCAGCTCCTACGGCATACAAGAGACCCAGTACTTC. Translation gives CASSSYGIQETQYF. The chain links TRBV5-1 to TRBJ2-5, with D hard to call. CDR3 length equals 14 residues. Trimming removed 3 bases from V and 2 bases from J, with 11 bases in between. The germline gives CDR1 SGHRS, CDR2 YFSETQ.

Many counts were recorded for this clonotype. The chain employs TRBV20-1 and TRBJ1-5, with 7 positions matching TRBD1. The CDR3 spans 14 residues. CDR1 is DFQATT, CDR2 SNEGSKA, per germline (reference sequence). The V and J ends lost 2 bases and 5 bases, in that order; junction bases with no gene match: 6. CDR3: CSARRQGSYQPQHF. The CDR3 DNA reads TGCAGTGCTAGAAGACAGGGATCGTATCAGCCCCAGCATTTT.

This clonotype was seen repeatedly, ten times or more. The chain uses TRBV27 and TRBJ1-2; D is perhaps TRBD1 (6 bases). Trimming cost V 3 bases and J 5 bases, with 13 bases left between them. The germline gives CDR1 MNHEY, CDR2 SMNVEV (reference sequence). The CDR3 is 14 residues long. This CDR3 reads CASSLGASVYGYTF. The DNA for the CDR3 is TGTGCCAGCAGTTTGGGGGCGTCGGTTTATGGCTACACCTTC.

There are a few counts of this clonotype. V and J are TRBV27 and TRBJ1-6; TRBD1 is a possible D gene (6 bases). This CDR3 region has 14 residues. Germline assignment: CDR1 MNHEY and CDR2 SMNVEV (reference sequence). The V end lost 5 bases, the J end lost 13 bases, and 18 bases lay between the germline ends. The CDR3 loop is CASSHRVEAFPLHF. CDR3 coding DNA: TGTGCCAGCAGTCACAGGGTGGAAGCTTTCCCCCTCCACTTT.

The rearrangement joins TRBV6-1 to TRBJ1-5, with D possibly matching TRBD1 (6 bases). Trimming cost V 6 bases and J 4 bases, with 16 bases left between them. The CDR3 loop spans 15 amino acids. Germline V gene data show CDR1 as MNHNS and CDR2 as SASEGT. CDR3 DNA: TGTGCCAGCAGGATACAGGGTGGGAGAAATCAGCCCCAGCATTTT. This codes for CASRIQGGRNQPQHF.